This is a list of T cell receptor beta chains from one sample in a study of early T cells in non-severe SARS-CoV-2 infection. A single record per CDR3 protein comes from TCRdb applying MiXCR to the 5' RACE reads. The sample includes some 57,000 distinct CDR3 sequences, 10% to 13% of them seen just once. Sample: whole blood. These receptors came from an adult who was a healthcare worker with PCR-confirmed SARS-CoV-2 infection or an uninfected control (not recorded which). The CDR3 runs from the conserved cysteine through the conserved F or W. D genes are given only for firm matches. Clone size is not always given. Where it is, it says once, few, many or a class for expanded clones.

v_call,d_call,clone_size,j_call,cdr3_nt,cdr3_aa
TRBV18,TRBD2,once,TRBJ2-7,TGTGCCAGCTCACCACCGGGACTAGGGAGCTCCTACGAGCAGTACTTC,CASSPPGLGSSYEQYF
TRBV11-2,.,many,TRBJ1-2,TGTGCCAGCAGCTTAGACAGCCACGGGGTAGGAATCTATGGCTACACCTTC,CASSLDSHGVGIYGYTF
TRBV5-4,TRBD1,.,TRBJ1-2,TGTGCCAGCAGCCCGGACAGGGACTATGGCTACACCTTC,CASSPDRDYGYTF
TRBV2,.,.,TRBJ2-3,TGTGCCAGCAGTGATGGGCAGGGTCCAGATACGCAGTATTTT,CASSDGQGPDTQYF
TRBV9,.,few,TRBJ1-2,TGTGCCAGCAGCGTAGGGGGAGGACATGGGAGGAAAACCTTC,CASSVGGGHGRKTF
TRBV28,.,.,TRBJ2-7,TGTGCCAGCAGTTTAGGCACAGCCCTCCTTCCCTACGAGCAGTACTTC,CASSLGTALLPYEQYF
TRBV7-6,.,many,TRBJ1-3,TGTGCCAGCAGCTCGTGGGGAAGGGACACCATATATTTT,CASSSWGRDTIYF
TRBV18,.,many,TRBJ2-5,TGTGCCAGCTCACCAATCAGGGCACAAGAGACCCAGTACTTC,CASSPIRAQETQYF
TRBV5-1,.,many,TRBJ2-1,TGCGCCAGCAGCTTCGGGGACGGGCGGGATGAGCAGTTCTTC,CASSFGDGRDEQFF
TRBV9,TRBD2,many,TRBJ2-7,TGTGCCAGCAGCGTAGGTAGCGGGGGGCCCCACGAGCAGTACTTC,CASSVGSGGPHEQYF
TRBV5-1,.,many,TRBJ1-2,TGCGCCAGCAGCCGGACGGAAGAATATGGCTACACCTTC,CASSRTEEYGYTF
TRBV4-1,.,many,TRBJ2-1,TGCGCCAGCAGCCAAGATCTCGGCCTCCCCGGGGGCGTCTACAATGAGCAGTTCTTC,CASSQDLGLPGGVYNEQFF
TRBV11-2,.,few,TRBJ2-3,TGTGCCAGCAGCCCCACACGGGAACATACGCAGTATTTT,CASSPTREHTQYF